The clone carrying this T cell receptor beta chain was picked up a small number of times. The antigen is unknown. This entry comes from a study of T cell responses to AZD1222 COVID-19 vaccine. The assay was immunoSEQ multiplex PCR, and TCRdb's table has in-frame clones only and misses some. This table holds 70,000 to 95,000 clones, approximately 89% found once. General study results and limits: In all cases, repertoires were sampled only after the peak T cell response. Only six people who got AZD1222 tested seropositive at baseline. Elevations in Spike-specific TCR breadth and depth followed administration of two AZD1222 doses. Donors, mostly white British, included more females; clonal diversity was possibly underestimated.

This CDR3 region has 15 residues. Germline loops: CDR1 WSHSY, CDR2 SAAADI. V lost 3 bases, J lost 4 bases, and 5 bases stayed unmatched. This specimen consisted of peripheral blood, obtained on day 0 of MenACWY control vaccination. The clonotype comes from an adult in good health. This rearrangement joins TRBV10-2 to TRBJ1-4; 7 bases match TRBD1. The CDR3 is CASSEGGGINEKLFF. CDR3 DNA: TGCGCCAGCAGTGAAGGAGGGGGCATTAATGAAAAACTGTTTTTT.